This TCR beta chain was captured by sequencing in a study of blood T cell repertoires in COVID-19. Study background: The United States, Italy and Spain supplied acute and convalescent COVID-19 samples. PBMCs, B-cell-depleted T cells, or T cells provided the cDNA or gDNA that made up the material.

TCRdb keeps only in-frame clones here, not all; method: immunoSEQ multiplex PCR. This sample has roughly 230,000 clones; approximately 85% occur once, and the top ten carry 4.5% to 6%. In Seattle, patients joined the study during active infection and were tracked longitudinally. The germline gives CDR1 SGHTA, CDR2 FQGNSA. The CDR3 has 17 amino acids. V gave up 4 bases and J gave up 5 bases; unmatched junction bases: 8. Sequencing was carried out using peripheral blood. The origin of this receptor is a man aged 50 to 60 with COVID-19, enrolled during active disease. The chain combines TRBV7-2 with TRBJ2-1, with 13 nucleotides matching TRBD2. This CDR3 reads CASSSGLAGAPNNEQFF. The DNA of the CDR3 is TGTGCCAGCAGCTCTGGACTAGCGGGGGCCCCTAACAATGAGCAGTTCTTC.